Detailed here is one TCR beta chain. Antigen specificity is unknown. Alongside a J-beta primer mix, a sample-barcoded 5' primer served in a second PCR lasting about 7 to 11 cycles. In TCRdb, the 5' RACE reads were re-called with MiXCR into one record per CDR3 protein. The table lists 650,000 to 950,000 distinct CDR3 sequences, 40% to 50% of them singletons, with around 21% in the top ten. The data are from a study of blood T cells in healthy people across ages. General study points: Unknown CMV status may confound age-related changes in expanded clones.

The CDR3 sequence is 18 residues long. Germline CDR1 is KGHSH and CDR2 is LQKENI. Input material: blood. The chain is built from TRBV18 and TRBJ2-7, with TRBD1 identical over 11 bases. The end of the DNA fits TRBJ2-5 better, so the J call may be wrong. The sequence derives from a man aged 55 to 70 in good health. The CDR3 DNA reads TGTGCCAGCTCACCTATGGTTTCCGGGACAGGGGGTTCGGAGACCCAGTACTTC. It translates to CASSPMVSGTGGSETQYF.